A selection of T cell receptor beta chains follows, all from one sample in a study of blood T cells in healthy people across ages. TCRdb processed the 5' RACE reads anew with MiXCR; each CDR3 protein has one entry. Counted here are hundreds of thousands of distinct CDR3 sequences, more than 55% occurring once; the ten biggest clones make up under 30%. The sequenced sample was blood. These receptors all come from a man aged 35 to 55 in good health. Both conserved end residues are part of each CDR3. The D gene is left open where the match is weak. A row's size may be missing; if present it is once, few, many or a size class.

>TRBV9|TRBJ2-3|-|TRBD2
CASSVERGSADTQYF
TGTGCCAGCAGCGTAGAGCGGGGCTCAGCAGATACGCAGTATTTT
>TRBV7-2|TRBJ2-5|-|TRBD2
CASGNSGAGAKETQYF
TGTGCCAGCGGGAATTCGGGAGCGGGGGCTAAAGAGACCCAGTACTTC
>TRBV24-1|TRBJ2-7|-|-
CATSDPGHREQYF
TGTGCCACCAGTGATCCGGGACACCGCGAGCAGTACTTC
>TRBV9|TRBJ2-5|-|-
CASSSIQGVQEAQYF
TGTGCCAGCAGCTCCATTCAGGGTGTTCAAGAGGCCCAGTACTTC
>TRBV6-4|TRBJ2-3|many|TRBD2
CASSERGGTDTQYF
TGTGCCAGCAGTGAGCGGGGGGGCACAGATACGCAGTATTTT
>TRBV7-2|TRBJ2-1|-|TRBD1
CASSRTGSYNEQFF
TGTGCCAGCAGCCGGACAGGGTCCTACAATGAGCAGTTCTTC
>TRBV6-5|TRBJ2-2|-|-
CASSYLTGNTGELFF
TGTGCCAGCAGTTACCTGACAGGGAACACCGGGGAGCTGTTTTTT
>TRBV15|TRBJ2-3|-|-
CATSRGDRSSTDTQYF
TGTGCCACCAGCAGGGGAGACAGATCTAGCACAGATACGCAGTATTTT
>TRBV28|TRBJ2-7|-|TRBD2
CASSSPSGGADEQYF
TGTGCCAGCAGTTCACCTAGCGGGGGGGCGGATGAGCAGTACTTC
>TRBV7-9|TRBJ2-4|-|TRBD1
CASSHSGTAKNIQYF
TGTGCCAGCAGCCATTCGGGGACAGCGAAAAACATTCAGTACTTC
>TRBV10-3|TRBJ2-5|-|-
CAISKGNLGETQYF
TGTGCCATCAGTAAGGGTAATCTCGGAGAGACCCAGTACTTC
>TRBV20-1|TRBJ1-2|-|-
CSARGERRADGYTF
TGCAGTGCTAGGGGGGAACGGAGGGCTGATGGCTACACCTTC
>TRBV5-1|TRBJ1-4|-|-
CASSFFAGVDEKLFF
TGCGCCAGCAGCTTTTTTGCAGGGGTTGATGAAAAACTGTTTTTT
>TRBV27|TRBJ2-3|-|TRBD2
CASSFRGLAPYF
TGTGCCAGCAGTTTCCGGGGACTAGCGCCGTATTTT
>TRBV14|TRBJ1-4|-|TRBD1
CASSQDRRGLNEKLFF
TGTGCCAGCAGCCAAGATAGGAGGGGGCTAAATGAAAAACTGTTTTTT
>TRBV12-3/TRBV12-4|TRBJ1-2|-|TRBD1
CASSSGTDLYGYTF
TGTGCCAGCAGTTCAGGGACAGACCTCTATGGCTACACCTTC
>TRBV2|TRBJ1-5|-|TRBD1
CASSGSGTDNQPQHF
TGTGCCAGCAGTGGCTCCGGGACAGACAATCAGCCCCAGCATTTT
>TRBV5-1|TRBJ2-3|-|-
CASSLEGRDTDTQYF
TGCGCCAGCAGCTTGGAGGGGAGAGACACAGATACGCAGTATTTT
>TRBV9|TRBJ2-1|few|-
CASSVSGRVYNEQFF
TGTGCCAGCAGCGTATCCGGGAGAGTCTACAATGAGCAGTTCTTC
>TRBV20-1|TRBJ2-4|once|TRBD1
CSARISGGAKNIQYF
TGCAGTGCTAGAATCTCAGGGGGTGCCAAAAACATTCAGTACTTC
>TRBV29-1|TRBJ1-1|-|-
CSVGAGQNTEAFF
TGCAGCGTGGGGGCGGGACAGAACACTGAAGCTTTCTTT
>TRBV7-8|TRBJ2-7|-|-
CASSLALQAYYEQYF
TGTGCCAGCAGCTTAGCCTTACAGGCGTACTACGAGCAGTACTTC
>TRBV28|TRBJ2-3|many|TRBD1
CASSETGSPTDTQYF
TGTGCCAGCAGTGAGACAGGGAGCCCCACAGATACGCAGTATTTT
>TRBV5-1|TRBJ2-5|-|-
CASSLVARTQETQYF
TGCGCCAGCAGCTTGGTTGCCAGGACCCAAGAGACCCAGTACTTC
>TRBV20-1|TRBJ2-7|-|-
CSAYLGRGSYEQYF
TGCAGTGCTTATCTAGGCAGGGGATCCTACGAGCAGTACTTC
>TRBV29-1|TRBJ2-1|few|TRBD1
CSAPSPDRGVNNEQFF
TGCAGCGCCCCAAGCCCCGACAGGGGGGTAAACAATGAGCAGTTCTTC
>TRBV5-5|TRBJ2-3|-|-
CASSLAGTAREDTQYF
TGTGCCAGCAGCTTGGCCGGCACCGCCAGAGAAGATACGCAGTATTTT
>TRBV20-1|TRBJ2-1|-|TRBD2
CSARIGRASGANEQFF
TGCAGTGCTAGAATTGGGAGGGCTAGCGGGGCCAATGAGCAGTTCTTC
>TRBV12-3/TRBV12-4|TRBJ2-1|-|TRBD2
CASRLTSGPNNEQFF
TGTGCCAGCAGGTTGACTAGCGGGCCTAACAATGAGCAGTTCTTC
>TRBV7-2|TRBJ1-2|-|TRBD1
CSSRGDNHGYTF
TGTTCCAGCAGGGGGGACAACCATGGCTACACCTTC
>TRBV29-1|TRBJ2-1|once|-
CSVELGYNEQFF
TGCAGCGTTGAATTAGGGTACAATGAGCAGTTCTTC
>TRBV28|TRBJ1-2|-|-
CATMGTGPYGYTF
TGTGCCACCATGGGCACGGGGCCTTATGGCTACACCTTC
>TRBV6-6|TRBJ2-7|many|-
CASQNSWNTPYEQYF
TGTGCCAGCCAAAACTCGTGGAACACTCCCTACGAGCAGTACTTC
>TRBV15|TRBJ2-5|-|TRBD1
CATSRVPTGVRETQYF
TGTGCCACCAGCAGAGTTCCTACAGGGGTGCGAGAGACCCAGTACTTC
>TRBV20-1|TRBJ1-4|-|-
CSAPTTTNEKLFF
TGCAGTGCTCCCACAACAACTAATGAAAAACTGTTTTTT
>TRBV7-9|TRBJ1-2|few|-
CASRDGTMGATGYTF
TGTGCCAGCAGGGACGGGACTATGGGGGCGACTGGCTACACCTTC
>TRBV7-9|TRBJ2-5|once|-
CASSSPPGPQEAQYF
TGTGCCAGCAGCTCCCCCCCGGGGCCCCAAGAGGCCCAGTACTTC
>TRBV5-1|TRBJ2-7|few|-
CASSSTGHSTSYEQYF
TGCGCCAGCAGCTCTACCGGGCACAGCACCTCCTACGAGCAGTACTTC
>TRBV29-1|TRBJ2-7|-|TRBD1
CSVDKGTDTYEQYF
TGCAGCGTTGATAAGGGGACAGATACCTACGAGCAGTACTTC
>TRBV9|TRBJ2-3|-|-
CASSVATGARGDTQYF
TGTGCCAGCAGCGTAGCTACGGGGGCCCGGGGAGATACGCAGTATTTT
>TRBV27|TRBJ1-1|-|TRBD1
CASSSRGGREAFF
TGTGCCAGCAGTTCAAGAGGGGGCAGAGAAGCTTTCTTT
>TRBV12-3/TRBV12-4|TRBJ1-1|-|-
CASSTHGVDTEAFF
TGTGCCAGCAGTACCCATGGGGTCGACACTGAAGCTTTCTTT
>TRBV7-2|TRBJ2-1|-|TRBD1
CASSPGTALGEQFF
TGTGCCAGCAGCCCAGGGACAGCCCTAGGTGAGCAGTTCTTC
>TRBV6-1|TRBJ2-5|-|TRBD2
CASGGEGSKTQYF
TGTGCCAGCGGGGGGGAGGGGTCAAAGACCCAGTACTTC
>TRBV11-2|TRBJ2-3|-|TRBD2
CASSPGVRGGSSRTDTQYF
TGTGCCAGCAGCCCGGGCGTACGGGGGGGCAGTTCTCGCACAGATACGCAGTATTTT
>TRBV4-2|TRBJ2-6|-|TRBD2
CASSQDEVGTSGGVGANVPTF
TGTGCCAGCAGCCAAGATGAAGTGGGGACTAGCGGGGGTGTGGGGGCCAACGTCCCGACTTTC
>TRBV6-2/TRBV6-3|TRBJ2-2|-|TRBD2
CASSPGTSGKAGELFF
TGTGCCAGCAGCCCCGGGACTAGCGGGAAGGCCGGGGAGCTGTTTTTT
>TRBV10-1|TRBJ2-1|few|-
CASSLFLQGRWDNEQFF
TGCGCCAGCAGTCTATTTTTACAGGGCCGGTGGGACAATGAGCAGTTCTTC
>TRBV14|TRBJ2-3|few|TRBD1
CASSQITGVTQYF
TGTGCCAGCAGCCAGATTACAGGGGTTACGCAGTATTTT
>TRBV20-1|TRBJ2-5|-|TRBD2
CSAQDYGGSHIETQYF
TGCAGTGCGCAAGACTACGGCGGGAGTCATATTGAGACCCAGTACTTC
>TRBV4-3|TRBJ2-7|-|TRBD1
CASSRGTGGVYEQYF
TGCGCCAGCAGCCGAGGGACAGGGGGCGTATACGAGCAGTACTTC
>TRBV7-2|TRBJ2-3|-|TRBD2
CASSSPTSGRAYTQYF
TGTGCCAGCAGCTCACCGACTAGCGGGAGGGCCTATACGCAGTATTTT
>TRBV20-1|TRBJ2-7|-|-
CSARDLRLDNEQYF
TGCAGTGCTAGAGATCTAAGGCTCGATAACGAGCAGTACTTC
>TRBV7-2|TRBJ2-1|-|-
CASSLDGSKYNEQFF
TGTGCCAGCAGCTTAGACGGATCGAAATACAATGAGCAGTTCTTC
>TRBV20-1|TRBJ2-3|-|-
CSARGYRDNQPQYF
TGCAGTGCGCGTGGATACAGGGACAATCAGCCCCAGTATTTT
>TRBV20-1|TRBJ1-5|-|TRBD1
CSALGTVNQPQHF
TGCAGCGCACTAGGGACAGTGAATCAGCCCCAGCATTTT
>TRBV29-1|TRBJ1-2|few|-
CIPAEGFPYGYTF
TGCATCCCGGCGGAGGGTTTCCCCTATGGCTACACCTTC
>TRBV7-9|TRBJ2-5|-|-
CASSSSGGGRQETQYF
TGTGCCAGCAGCTCATCAGGGGGAGGAAGGCAAGAGACCCAGTACTTC